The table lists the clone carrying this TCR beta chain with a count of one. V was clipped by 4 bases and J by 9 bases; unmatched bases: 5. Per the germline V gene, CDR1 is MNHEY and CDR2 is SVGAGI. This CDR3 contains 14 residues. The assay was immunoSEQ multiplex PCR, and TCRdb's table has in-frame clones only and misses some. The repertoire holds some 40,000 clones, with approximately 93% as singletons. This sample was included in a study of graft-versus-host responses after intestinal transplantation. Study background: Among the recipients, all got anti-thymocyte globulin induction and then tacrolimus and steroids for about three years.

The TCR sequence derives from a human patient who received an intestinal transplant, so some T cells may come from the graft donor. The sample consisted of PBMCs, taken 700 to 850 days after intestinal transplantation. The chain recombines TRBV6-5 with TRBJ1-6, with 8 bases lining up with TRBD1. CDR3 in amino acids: CASSSEQGVSPLHF. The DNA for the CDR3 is TGTGCCAGCAGTTCGGAACAGGGGGTTTCACCCCTCCACTTT.